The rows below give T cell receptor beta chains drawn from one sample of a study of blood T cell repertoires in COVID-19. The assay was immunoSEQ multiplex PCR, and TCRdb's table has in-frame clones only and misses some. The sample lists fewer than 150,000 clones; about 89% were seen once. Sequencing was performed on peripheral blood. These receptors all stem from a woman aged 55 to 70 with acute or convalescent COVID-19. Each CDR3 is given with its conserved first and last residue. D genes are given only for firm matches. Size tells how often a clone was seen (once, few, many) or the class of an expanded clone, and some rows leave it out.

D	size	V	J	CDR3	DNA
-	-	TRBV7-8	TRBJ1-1	CASSLAYTGKNTEAFF	TGTGCCAGCAGCCTCGCTTACACAGGGAAGAACACTGAAGCTTTCTTT
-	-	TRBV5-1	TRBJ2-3	CASSLHFTDTQYF	TGCGCCAGCAGCTTGCACTTCACAGATACGCAGTATTTT
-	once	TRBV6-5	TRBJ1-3	CASRQASSGNTIYF	TGTGCCAGCCGACAGGCTAGCTCTGGAAACACCATATATTTT
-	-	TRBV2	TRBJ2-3	CARGRDTADTQYF	TGTGCCAGGGGGCGGGATACCGCAGATACGCAGTATTTT
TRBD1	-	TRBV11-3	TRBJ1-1	CASSPRDRGQTEAFF	TGTGCCAGCAGCCCCCGGGACAGGGGGCAAACTGAAGCTTTCTTT
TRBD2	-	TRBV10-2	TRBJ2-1	CASGEGAYNEQFF	TGCGCCAGCGGGGAGGGAGCCTACAATGAGCAGTTCTTC
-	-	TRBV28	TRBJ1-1	CASSIRGTEAFF	TGTGCCAGCAGCATCAGAGGCACTGAAGCTTTCTTT
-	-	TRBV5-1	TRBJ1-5	CASSEEGNQPQHF	TGCGCCAGCAGCGAAGAGGGCAATCAGCCCCAGCATTTT
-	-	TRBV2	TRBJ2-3	CASKTDTDTQYF	TGTGCCAGTAAGACAGACACAGATACGCAGTATTTT
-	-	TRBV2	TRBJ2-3	CASNRLETSTDTQYF	TGTGCCAGCAATCGACTAGAGACTAGCACAGATACGCAGTATTTT
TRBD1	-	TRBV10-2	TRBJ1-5	CASRQGTGGESQHF	TGCGCCAGCCGGCAGGGGACAGGGGGAGAGTCCCAGCATTTT
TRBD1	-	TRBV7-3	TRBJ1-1	CASSLKTGDNTEAFF	TGTGCCAGCAGCTTAAAGACAGGGGACAACACTGAAGCTTTCTTT
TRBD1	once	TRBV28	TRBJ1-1	CASRDRGNTEAFF	TGTGCCAGCCGGGACAGGGGGAACACTGAAGCTTTCTTT
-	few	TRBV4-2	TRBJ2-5	CASSQATRDQETQYF	TGTGCCAGCAGCCAAGCGACTAGGGACCAAGAGACCCAGTACTTC
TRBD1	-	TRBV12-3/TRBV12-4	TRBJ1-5	CASRGTGNQPQHF	TGTGCCAGCAGGGGGACAGGGAATCAGCCCCAGCATTTT
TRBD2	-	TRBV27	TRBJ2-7	CASTAGAPLSSSYEQYF	TGTGCCAGCACGGCGGGAGCCCCGTTGAGCTCCTCCTACGAGCAGTACTTC
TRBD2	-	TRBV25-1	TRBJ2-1	CASMTSGRTPNNEQFF	TGTGCCAGCATGACTAGCGGGAGGACTCCCAACAATGAGCAGTTCTTC
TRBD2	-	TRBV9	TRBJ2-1	CASSGIAGVHNEQFF	TGTGCCAGCAGCGGTATAGCGGGAGTCCACAATGAGCAGTTCTTC
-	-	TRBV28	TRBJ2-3	CASSLWGPGSTDTQYF	TGTGCCAGCAGTTTATGGGGCCCGGGGAGCACAGATACGCAGTATTTT
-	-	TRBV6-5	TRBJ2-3	CAILAGQTTDTQYF	TGTGCCATCCTGGCGGGACAGACCACAGATACGCAGTATTTT
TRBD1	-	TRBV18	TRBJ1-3	CASSARGQTSGNTIYF	TGTGCCAGCTCGGCCAGGGGGCAGACCTCTGGAAACACCATATATTTT
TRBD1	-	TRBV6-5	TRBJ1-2	CASSYELRGLGYGYTF	TGTGCCAGCAGTTACGAATTGAGGGGGCTTGGCTATGGCTACACCTTC
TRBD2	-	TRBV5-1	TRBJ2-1	CASKREGSSYNEQFF	TGCGCCAGCAAGCGGGAGGGGAGCTCCTACAATGAGCAGTTCTTC
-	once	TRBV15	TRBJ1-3	CATSRDPQGQVGNTIYF	TGTGCCACCAGCAGAGATCCCCAGGGTCAAGTTGGAAACACCATATATTTT
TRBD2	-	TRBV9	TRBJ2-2	CASSIGSGIMAGELFF	TGTGCCAGCAGCATCGGGAGCGGGATTATGGCCGGGGAGCTGTTTTTT
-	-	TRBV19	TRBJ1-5	CASNRGGVGQPQHF	TGTGCCAGCAACCGGGGGGGCGTGGGTCAGCCCCAGCATTTT
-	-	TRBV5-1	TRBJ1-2	CASSPDFQLNGYTF	TGCGCCAGCAGCCCGGACTTTCAACTAAATGGCTACACCTTC
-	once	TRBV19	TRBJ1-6	CASSMGREDSPLHF	TGTGCCAGTAGTATGGGCAGGGAAGATTCACCCCTCCACTTT
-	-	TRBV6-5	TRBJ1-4	CASSPSPAAVGKLFF	TGTGCCAGTAGTCCTTCCCCGGCCGCGGTTGGAAAACTGTTTTTT
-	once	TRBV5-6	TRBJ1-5	CASSFGQNQPQHF	TGTGCCAGCAGCTTTGGACAGAATCAGCCCCAGCATTTT
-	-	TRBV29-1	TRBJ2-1	CSLRWANEQFF	TGCAGCCTCCGATGGGCGAATGAGCAGTTCTTC
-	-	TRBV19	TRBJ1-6	CASSSPSSPLHF	TGTGCCAGTAGTTCGCCGAGTTCACCCCTCCACTTT
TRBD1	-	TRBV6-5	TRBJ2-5	CASSRRQGETQYF	TGTGCCAGCAGTCGTAGACAGGGAGAGACCCAGTACTTC
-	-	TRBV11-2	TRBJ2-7	CASSLDGTGNYEQYF	TGTGCCAGCAGCTTAGACGGAACGGGAAACTACGAGCAGTACTTC
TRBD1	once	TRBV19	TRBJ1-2	CASSIGGQGPGYTF	TGTGCCAGTAGTATAGGTGGACAGGGGCCTGGCTACACCTTC
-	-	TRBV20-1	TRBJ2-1	CSATDRGEQFF	TGCAGTGCCACAGACCGGGGTGAGCAGTTCTTC
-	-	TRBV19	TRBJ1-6	CASSTSDSNNSPLHF	TGTGCCAGTAGTACCTCGGACAGCAATAATTCACCCCTCCACTTT
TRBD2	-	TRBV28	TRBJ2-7	CASSREGRGEQYF	TGTGCCAGCTCGCGGGAGGGCCGAGGGGAGCAGTACTTC
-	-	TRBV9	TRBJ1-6	CASSRAPGGSPEALHF	TGTGCCAGCAGCCGAGCCCCCGGAGGGAGTCCAGAGGCCCTCCACTTT
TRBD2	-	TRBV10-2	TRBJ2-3	CATGLAGTDTQYF	TGCGCCACCGGACTAGCGGGCACAGATACGCAGTATTTT
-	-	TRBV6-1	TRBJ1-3	CASSELGGAGNTIYF	TGTGCCAGCAGTGAGTTGGGGGGGGCTGGAAACACCATATATTTT
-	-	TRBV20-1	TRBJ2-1	CSASPLVDEQFF	TGCAGTGCTAGTCCTCTAGTGGATGAGCAGTTCTTC
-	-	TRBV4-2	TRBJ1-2	CASSQEGREYGYTF	TGTGCCAGCAGCCAAGAAGGGAGGGAGTACGGCTACACCTTC
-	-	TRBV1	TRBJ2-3	CTSSPCSSRESTDTQYF	TGCACCAGCAGCCCCTGCTCCTCGAGGGAAAGCACAGATACGCAGTATTTT
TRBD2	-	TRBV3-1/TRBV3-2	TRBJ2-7	CASSQVGGFEQYF	TGTGCCAGCAGCCAAGTCGGGGGGTTCGAGCAGTACTTC
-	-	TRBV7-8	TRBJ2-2	CASSLGQGRNTGELFF	TGTGCCAGCAGCTTAGGGCAGGGGCGGAACACCGGGGAGCTGTTTTTT
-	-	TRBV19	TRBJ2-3	CASSIYTGAGDTQYF	TGTGCCAGTAGTATTTACACGGGAGCGGGAGATACGCAGTATTTT
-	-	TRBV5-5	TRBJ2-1	CASSLAGTPSYNEQFF	TGTGCCAGCAGCTTAGCCGGGACTCCATCCTACAATGAGCAGTTCTTC
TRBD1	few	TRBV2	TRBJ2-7	CASTVDRGRSYEQYF	TGTGCCAGCACCGTAGACAGGGGCCGGTCCTACGAGCAGTACTTC
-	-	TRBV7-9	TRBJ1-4	CASSLKQGEKLFF	TGTGCCAGCAGCTTAAAACAGGGTGAAAAACTGTTTTTT
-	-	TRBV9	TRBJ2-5	CASSVGTGQETQYF	TGTGCCAGCAGCGTAGGGACGGGACAAGAGACCCAGTACTTC
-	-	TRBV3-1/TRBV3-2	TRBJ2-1	CASSHTSGLYNEQFF	TGTGCCAGCAGCCATACCAGCGGGCTCTACAATGAGCAGTTCTTC
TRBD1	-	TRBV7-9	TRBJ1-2	CASSLAPETGQNYGYTF	TGTGCCAGCAGCTTAGCCCCTGAGACAGGGCAGAACTATGGCTACACCTTC
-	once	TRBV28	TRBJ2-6	CASSFISGANVLTF	TGTGCCAGCAGTTTTATCTCTGGGGCCAACGTCCTGACTTTC
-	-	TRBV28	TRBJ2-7	CASSLGGGEEQYF	TGTGCCAGCAGTTTAGGAGGCGGGGAGGAGCAGTACTTC
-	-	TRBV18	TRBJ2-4	CASSPGQKKNIQYF	TGTGCCAGCTCACCGGGGCAGAAAAAAAACATTCAGTACTTC
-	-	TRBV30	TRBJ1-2	CAWGQRNREPYGYTF	TGTGCCTGGGGCCAAAGGAACAGGGAACCCTATGGCTACACCTTC
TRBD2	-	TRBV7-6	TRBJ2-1	CASSSPSGLHNEQFF	TGTGCCAGCAGCTCTCCTAGCGGGTTACACAATGAGCAGTTCTTC
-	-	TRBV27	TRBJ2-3	CASRPTWGADTQYF	TGTGCCAGCAGACCGACTTGGGGGGCAGATACGCAGTATTTT